The 20 T cell receptor beta chains below were found in one sample sequenced in a study of blood T cell repertoires in COVID-19 (TCRdb year 2020). The library was obtained by the immunoSEQ multiplex PCR assay. This immuneACCESS table, as held by TCRdb, lists in-frame sequences with V and J called but not all clones. Of the missing ones, under half trace to an unresolved V gene in checked studies; the others have no known cause. Within this sample are around 95,000 clones, with just over 90% of them counted one time only. 5.1% of the sample belongs to the ten largest clones. The sequencing input was peripheral blood. These receptor sequences come from a man aged 45-60 years with acute or convalescent COVID-19.

The sample holds one count of this clone. The chain's CDR3 is CASSLGPRSSYNSPLHF. DNA of the CDR3: TGTGCCAGCAGCTTGGGGCCGAGGAGCTCCTATAATTCACCCCTCCACTTT. The chain combines TRBV5-5 with TRBJ1-6; D unclear. There are 17 residues in the CDR3. V was shortened by 0 bases and J by 0 bases, with 10 bases between the two germline ends. Germline V lookup: CDR1 SGHKS, CDR2 YYEKEE (reference sequence).

The J gene is TRBJ2-2, the V gene TRBV3-1 (or the pseudogene TRBV3-2), with a weak D call TRBD2 (5 bases). Germline lookup yields CDR1 LGHDT and CDR2 YNNKEL (reference sequence). The CDR3 runs to 16 residues. The V end lost 4 bases, the J end lost 6 bases, and 18 bases lay between the germline ends. DNA for the CDR3: TGTGCCAGCAGCCGGACTGGGCCGAGGGCCGCCGGGGAGCTGTTTTTT. This encodes CASSRTGPRAAGELFF.

The gene calls are TRBV11-2 and TRBJ2-4; 12 bases are a match to TRBD2. The germline CDR1 and CDR2 sequences are SGHAT and FQNNGV. CDR3 length: 17 amino acids. J was trimmed by 0 bases and V by 4 bases; bases with no gene match: 4. The CDR3 sequence: CASSSLAGGLAKNIQYF. CDR3 nucleotide sequence: TGTGCCAGCAGCTCTCTAGCGGGAGGGCTAGCCAAAAACATTCAGTACTTC.

The rearrangement links TRBV5-4 to TRBJ2-7; 14 nucleotides align to TRBD2. J was trimmed by 6 bases and V by 4 bases; bases with no gene match: 3. The germline CDR1 and CDR2 sequences are SGHNT and YYREEE (reference sequence). The CDR3 contains 14 residues. The CDR3: CASSAGLAGGEQYF. CDR3 bases: TGTGCCAGCAGCGCCGGACTAGCGGGAGGCGAGCAGTACTTC. Supplemented by reference TRBV5-4 and TRBJ2-7, the full variable domain reads ETGVTQSPTHLIKTRGQQVTLRCSSQSGHNTVSWYQQALGQGPQFIFQYYREEENGRGNFPPRFSGLQFPNYSSELNVNALELDDSALYLCASSAGLAGGEQYFGPGTRLTVT.

The chain carries TRBV5-5 and TRBJ1-2; 9 nucleotides align to TRBD1. The CDR3 consists of 12 residues. Unmatched junction bases numbered 8, after V lost 3 bases and J lost 14 bases. Germline V gene data show CDR1 as SGHKS and CDR2 as YYEKEE (reference sequence). CDR3 nucleotide sequence: TGTGCCAGCAGCTACGGGACAGGGCTGGAAACCTTC. Translating gives CASSYGTGLETF.

The V call is TRBV9, the J call TRBJ2-1, with TRBD2 as a possible D gene (6 bases). V lost 0 bases to trimming and J lost 0 bases, with 10 bases between them. The CDR3 loop spans 16 amino acids. The germline V gene encodes CDR1 SGDLS and CDR2 YYNGEE. Here the CDR3 reads CASSVAERVSYNEQFF. CDR3 DNA sequence: TGTGCCAGCAGCGTAGCAGAGCGGGTCTCCTACAATGAGCAGTTCTTC. The full variable domain, completed using reference TRBV9 and TRBJ2-1, is DSGVTQTPKHLITATGQRVTLRCSPRSGDLSVYWYQQSLDQGLQFLIQYYNGEERAKGNILERFSAQQFPDLHSELNLSSLELGDSALYFCASSVAERVSYNEQFFGPGTRLTVL.

V usage is TRBV7-9 and J usage is TRBJ2-5; possibly TRBD1 for D (5 bases). The V end was cut by 2 bases, the J end by 2 bases, with 9 bases between. This CDR3 is built from 14 residues. Germline V gene sequence: CDR1 SEHNR, CDR2 FQNEAQ (reference sequence). In DNA form, the CDR3 reads TGTGCCAGCAGCTTATCTCGACAGCAAGAGACCCAGTACTTC. As protein: CASSLSRQQETQYF.

The CDR3 region is CASNRLEGHEQYF. The CDR3 nucleotides read TGTGCCAGCAACCGACTAGAAGGACACGAGCAGTACTTC. The chain employs TRBV6-5 and TRBJ2-7; TRBD2 is a possible D gene (6 bases). The CDR3 length is 13 residues. Trimming cost V 7 bases and J 5 bases, with 15 bases left between them. In germline, CDR1 is MNHEY, CDR2 SVGAGI.

V is TRBV12-5 and J is TRBJ2-7; the match to TRBD2 covers 11 bases. The CDR3 runs 16 residues. With 5 bases clipped from V and 4 bases from J, the junction kept 10 bases outside the gene matches. Germline V gives CDR1 LGHNT, CDR2 FRNRAP. CDR3 nucleotide sequence: TGTGCTAGTGGTCCCGTAGCGGGAGGGTCCCTATACGAGCAGTACTTC. Its translation: CASGPVAGGSLYEQYF.

This clone appeared a few times. The chain combines TRBV19 with TRBJ1-6, with D uncertain. Germline V gives CDR1 LNHDA, CDR2 SQIVND (reference sequence). This CDR3 contains 15 residues. Trimming removed 7 bases at V and 10 bases at J, with 20 bases between. CDR3 region: CASTQREGLGSPLHF. In DNA, the CDR3 is TGTGCCAGTACCCAACGGGAGGGTTTGGGATCACCCCTCCACTTT.

The rearrangement uses TRBV7-9 and TRBJ1-4, with 7 bases that match TRBD1. This CDR3 has 15 residues. V lost 6 bases, J lost 6 bases, and 10 bases stayed unmatched. From germline, CDR1 is SEHNR and CDR2 FQNEAQ (reference sequence). The CDR3 nucleotides are TGTGCCAGCAGATCCAGTGGCAGGGGGGATGAAAAACTGTTTTTT. Residues: CASRSSGRGDEKLFF.

The rearrangement links TRBV30 to TRBJ1-6; TRBD1 is a possible D gene (6 bases). The CDR3 has 15 residues. Trimming pared 4 bases from V and 4 bases from J, leaving 14 bases between. Germline loops: CDR1 GTSNPN, CDR2 SVGIG (reference sequence). The CDR3 region is CAWTRRDTYNSPLHF. The CDR3 nucleotides are TGTGCCTGGACTCGCCGGGACACATATAATTCACCCCTCCACTTT.

The chain recombines TRBV6-6 with TRBJ2-7; 10 bases match TRBD2. V was pared by 6 bases and J by 5 bases, with 10 bases of the junction left unmatched. CDR1 is MNHNY and CDR2 is SVGAGI in the germline V gene (reference sequence). This CDR3 contains 15 residues. CDR3 sequence reads: CASRALSGRVHEQYF. The CDR3 nucleotides are TGTGCCAGCAGGGCCCTAAGCGGGAGGGTCCACGAGCAGTACTTC.

The chain links TRBV12-5 to TRBJ2-7, with no clear D. The CDR3 has 12 amino acids. V was trimmed by 1 base and J by 4 bases, leaving 5 bases between them. Germline lookup yields CDR1 LGHNT and CDR2 FRNRAP. Here the CDR3 DNA reads TGTGCTAGTGGTTTGGCCTTTTACGAGCAGTACTTC. Its translation is CASGLAFYEQYF.

The chain has TRBV6-1 and TRBJ2-3; D is perhaps TRBD2 (6 bases). CDR3 length: 16 amino acids. Germline V gene data show CDR1 as MNHNS and CDR2 as SASEGT. Trimming removed 2 bases at V and 2 bases at J, with 14 bases between. The CDR3 DNA reads as TGTGCCAGCAGTGAATACGCGGGGAAATACACAGATACGCAGTATTTT. Amino acid sequence: CASSEYAGKYTDTQYF.

The chain joins TRBV19 to TRBJ1-6, with D perhaps TRBD1 (5 bases). CDR3 length equals 15 residues. The V end was cut by 2 bases, the J end by 5 bases, with 10 bases between. The germline gives CDR1 LNHDA, CDR2 SQIVND (reference sequence). CDR3 sequence (DNA): TGTGCCAGTAGTATAACCCAGGGTGATAATTCACCCCTCCACTTT. It yields the protein CASSITQGDNSPLHF. The full variable domain, its missing parts supplied by reference TRBV19 and TRBJ1-6, is DGGITQSPKYLFRKEGQNVTLSCEQNLNHDAMYWYRQDPGQGLRLIYYSQIVNDFQKGDIAEGYSVSREKKESFPLTVTSAQKNPTAFYLCASSITQGDNSPLHFGNGTRLTVT.

This clone was found once. CDR3: CASRGQGDYGYTF. The DNA of the CDR3 is TGTGCCAGCAGAGGACAGGGCGACTATGGCTACACCTTC. The chain links TRBV3-1 (or the pseudogene TRBV3-2) to TRBJ1-2; 8 nucleotides align to TRBD1. CDR3 length equals 13 residues. Germline V lookup: CDR1 LGHDT, CDR2 YNNKEL (reference sequence). V trimming: 6 bases; J trimming: 3 bases; junction bases outside the gene matches: 3.

The chain uses TRBV20-1 and TRBJ2-1; 10 bases align to TRBD2. Per the germline V gene, CDR1 is DFQATT and CDR2 is SNEGSKA (reference sequence). The length of the CDR3 is 13 residues. V gave up 3 bases and J gave up 6 bases; unmatched junction bases: 2. This chain's CDR3 is CSASLAGANEQFF. Here the CDR3 DNA reads TGCAGTGCTAGTCTAGCGGGGGCCAATGAGCAGTTCTTC.

The chain's CDR3 is CASSSTTSGRYEQYF. DNA of the CDR3: TGTGCCAGCAGTTCCACGACTAGCGGGCGCTACGAGCAGTACTTC. The chain uses TRBV6-2 or TRBV6-3 and TRBJ2-7; 10 bases agree with TRBD2. This CDR3 has 15 amino acids. Per the germline V gene, CDR1 is MNHEY and CDR2 is SVGEGT. The V gene end was trimmed by 4 bases and the J gene end by 3 bases; junction bases not matched to a gene: 6.

In nucleotides, the CDR3 is TGTGCCAGCAGTTTAAATCAGGGAAGCGACAATCAGCCCCAGCATTTT. Residues: CASSLNQGSDNQPQHF. This chain links TRBV7-8 with TRBJ1-5; tentative D call: TRBD1 (5 bases). Germline CDR1 is SGHVS and CDR2 is FQNEAQ. This CDR3 contains 16 residues. V lost 6 bases and J 3 bases, leaving 18 bases between the germline ends.